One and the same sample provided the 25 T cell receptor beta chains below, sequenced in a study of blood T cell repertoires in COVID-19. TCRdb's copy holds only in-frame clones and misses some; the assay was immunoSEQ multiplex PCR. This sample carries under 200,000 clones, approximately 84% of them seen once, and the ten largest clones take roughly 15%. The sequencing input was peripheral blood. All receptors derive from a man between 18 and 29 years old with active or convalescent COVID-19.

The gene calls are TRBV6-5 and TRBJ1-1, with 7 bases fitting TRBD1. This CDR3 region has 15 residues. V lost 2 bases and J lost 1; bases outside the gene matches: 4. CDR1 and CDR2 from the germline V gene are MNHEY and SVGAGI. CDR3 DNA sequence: TGTGCCAGCAGTTACCTAGACAGGGCGAACACTGAAGCTTTCTTT. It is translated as CASSYLDRANTEAFF.

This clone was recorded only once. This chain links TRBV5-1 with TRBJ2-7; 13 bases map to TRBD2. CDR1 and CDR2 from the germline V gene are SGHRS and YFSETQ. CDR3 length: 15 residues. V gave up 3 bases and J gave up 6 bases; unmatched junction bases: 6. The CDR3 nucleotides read TGCGCCAGCAGCTCTGGACTAGCGGGAGTAAGCGAGCAGTACTTC. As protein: CASSSGLAGVSEQYF.

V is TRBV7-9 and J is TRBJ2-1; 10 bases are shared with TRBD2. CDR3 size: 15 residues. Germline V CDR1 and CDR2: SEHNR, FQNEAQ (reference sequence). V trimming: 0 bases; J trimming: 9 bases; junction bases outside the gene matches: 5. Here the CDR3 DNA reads TGTGCCAGCAGCTTAGCCCTAGCGGGAGTTGCTGAGCAGTTCTTC. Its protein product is CASSLALAGVAEQFF.

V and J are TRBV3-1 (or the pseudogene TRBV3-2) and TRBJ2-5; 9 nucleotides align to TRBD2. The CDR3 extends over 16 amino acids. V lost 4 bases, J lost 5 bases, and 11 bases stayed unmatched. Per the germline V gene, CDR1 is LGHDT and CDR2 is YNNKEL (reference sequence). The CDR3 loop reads CASSPRGRGGRETQYF. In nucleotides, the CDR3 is TGTGCCAGCAGCCCCCGTGGGCGGGGGGGCCGGGAGACCCAGTACTTC.

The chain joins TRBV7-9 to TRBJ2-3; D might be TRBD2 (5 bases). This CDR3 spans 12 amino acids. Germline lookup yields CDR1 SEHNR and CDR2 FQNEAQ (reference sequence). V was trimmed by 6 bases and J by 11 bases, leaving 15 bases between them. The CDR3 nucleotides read TGTGCCAGCAGTCGGGATCTTATTGAGCAGTATTTT. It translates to CASSRDLIEQYF. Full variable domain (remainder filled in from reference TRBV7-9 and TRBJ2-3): DTGVSQNPRHKITKRGQNVTFRCDPISEHNRLYWYRQTLGQGPEFLTYFQNEAQLEKSRLLSDRFSAERPKGSFSTLEIQRTEQGDSAMYLCASSRDLIEQYFGPGTRLTVL.

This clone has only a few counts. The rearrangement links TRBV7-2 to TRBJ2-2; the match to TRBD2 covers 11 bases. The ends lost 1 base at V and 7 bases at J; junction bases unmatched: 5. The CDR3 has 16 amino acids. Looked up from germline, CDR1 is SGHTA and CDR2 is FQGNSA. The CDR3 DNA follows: TGTGCCAGCAGCTTAGTGGTAGCGGGAGGGATCGGGGAGCTGTTTTTT. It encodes CASSLVVAGGIGELFF.

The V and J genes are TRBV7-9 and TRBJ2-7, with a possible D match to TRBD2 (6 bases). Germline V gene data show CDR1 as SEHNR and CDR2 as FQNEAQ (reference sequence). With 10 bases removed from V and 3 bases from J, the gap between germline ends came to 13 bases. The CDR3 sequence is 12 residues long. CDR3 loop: CATEREVYEQYF. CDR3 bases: TGTGCCACCGAGAGGGAGGTCTACGAGCAGTACTTC.

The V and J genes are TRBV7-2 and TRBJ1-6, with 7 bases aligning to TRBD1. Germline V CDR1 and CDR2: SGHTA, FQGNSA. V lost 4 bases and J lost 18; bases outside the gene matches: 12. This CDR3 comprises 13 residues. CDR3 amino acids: CASSSTKGALGHF. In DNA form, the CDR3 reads TGTGCCAGCAGCTCAACCAAGGGGGCCCTCGGCCACTTT.

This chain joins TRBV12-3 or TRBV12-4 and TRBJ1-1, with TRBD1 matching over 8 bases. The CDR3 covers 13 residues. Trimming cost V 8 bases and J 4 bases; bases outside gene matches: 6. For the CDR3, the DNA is TGTGCCAGCCTCAGGGGGCTGATCACTGAAGCTTTCTTT. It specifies CASLRGLITEAFF.

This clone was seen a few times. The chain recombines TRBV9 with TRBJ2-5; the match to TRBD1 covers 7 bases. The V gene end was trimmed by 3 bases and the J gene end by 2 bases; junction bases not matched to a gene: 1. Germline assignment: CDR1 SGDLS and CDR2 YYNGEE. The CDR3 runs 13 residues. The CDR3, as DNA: TGTGCCAGCAGCGCGGGACAGCAAGAGACCCAGTACTTC. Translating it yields CASSAGQQETQYF.

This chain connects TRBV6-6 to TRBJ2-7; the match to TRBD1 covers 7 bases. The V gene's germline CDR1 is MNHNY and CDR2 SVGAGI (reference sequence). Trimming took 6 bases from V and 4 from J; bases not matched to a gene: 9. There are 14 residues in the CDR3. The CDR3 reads CASSSSRQGYEQYF. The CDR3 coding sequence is TGTGCCAGCAGCTCTAGTCGACAGGGATACGAGCAGTACTTC.

The CDR3 protein is CATGGDSGANVLTF. CDR3 DNA: TGCGCCACCGGAGGGGACTCTGGGGCCAACGTCCTGACTTTC. This chain connects TRBV5-1 to TRBJ2-6, with D perhaps matching TRBD2 (6 bases). The V end was cut by 9 bases, the J end by 0 bases, with 10 bases between. The germline V gene has CDR1 SGHRS and CDR2 YFSETQ. This CDR3 contains 14 residues.

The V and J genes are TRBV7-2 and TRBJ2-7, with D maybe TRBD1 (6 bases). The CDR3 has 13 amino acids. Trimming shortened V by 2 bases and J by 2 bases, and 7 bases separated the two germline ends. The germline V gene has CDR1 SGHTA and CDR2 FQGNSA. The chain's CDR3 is CASSLNRAYEQYF. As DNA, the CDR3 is TGTGCCAGCAGCTTAAACAGGGCCTACGAGCAGTACTTC.

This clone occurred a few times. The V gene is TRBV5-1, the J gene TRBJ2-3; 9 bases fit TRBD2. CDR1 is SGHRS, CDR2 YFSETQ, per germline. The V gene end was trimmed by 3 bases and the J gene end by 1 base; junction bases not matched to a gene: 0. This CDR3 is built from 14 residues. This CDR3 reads CASSSSGGTDTQYF. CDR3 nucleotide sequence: TGCGCCAGCAGCTCTAGCGGGGGCACAGATACGCAGTATTTT.

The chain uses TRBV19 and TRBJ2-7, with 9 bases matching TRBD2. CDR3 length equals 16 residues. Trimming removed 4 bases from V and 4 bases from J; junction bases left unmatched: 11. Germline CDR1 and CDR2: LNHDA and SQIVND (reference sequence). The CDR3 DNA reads TGTGCCAGTAGTAGTGGTAGCGGCGGGAGGGGTTACGAGCAGTACTTC. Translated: CASSSGSGGRGYEQYF.

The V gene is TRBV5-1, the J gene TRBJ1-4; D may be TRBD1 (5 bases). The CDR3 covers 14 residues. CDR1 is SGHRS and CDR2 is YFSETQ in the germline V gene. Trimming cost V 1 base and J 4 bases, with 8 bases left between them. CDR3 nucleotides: TGCGCCAGCAGCTTGTGGAGGGGTAATGAAAAACTGTTTTTT. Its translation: CASSLWRGNEKLFF.

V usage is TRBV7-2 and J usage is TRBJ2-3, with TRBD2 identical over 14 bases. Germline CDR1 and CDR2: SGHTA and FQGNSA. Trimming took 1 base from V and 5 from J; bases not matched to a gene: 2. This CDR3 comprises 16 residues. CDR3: CASSLEGTSGRDTQYF. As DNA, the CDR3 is TGTGCCAGCAGCTTAGAGGGGACTAGCGGGAGAGATACGCAGTATTTT.

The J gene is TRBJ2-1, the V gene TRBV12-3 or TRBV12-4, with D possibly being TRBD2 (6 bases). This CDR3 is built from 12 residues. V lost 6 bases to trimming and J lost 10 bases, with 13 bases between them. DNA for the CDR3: TGTGCCAGCAGCAAACTGGCGGGGGAGCAGTTCTTC. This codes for CASSKLAGEQFF.

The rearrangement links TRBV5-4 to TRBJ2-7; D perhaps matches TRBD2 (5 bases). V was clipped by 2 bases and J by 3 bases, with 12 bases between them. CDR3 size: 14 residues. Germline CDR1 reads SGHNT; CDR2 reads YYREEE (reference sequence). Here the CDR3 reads CASSLSGTIYEQYF. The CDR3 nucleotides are TGTGCCAGCAGCTTAAGCGGTACCATCTACGAGCAGTACTTC.

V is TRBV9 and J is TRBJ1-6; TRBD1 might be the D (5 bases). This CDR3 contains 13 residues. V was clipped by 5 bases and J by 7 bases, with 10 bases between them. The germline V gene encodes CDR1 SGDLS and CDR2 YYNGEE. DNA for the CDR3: TGTGCCAGCAGGCGGACATCCAATTCACCCCTCCACTTT. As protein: CASRRTSNSPLHF.

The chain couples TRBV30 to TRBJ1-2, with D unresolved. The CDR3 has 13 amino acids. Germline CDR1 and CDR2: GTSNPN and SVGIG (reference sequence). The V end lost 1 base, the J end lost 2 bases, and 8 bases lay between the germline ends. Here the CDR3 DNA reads TGTGCCTGGAGTGACGATGGCAACTATGGCTACACCTTC. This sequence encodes CAWSDDGNYGYTF.

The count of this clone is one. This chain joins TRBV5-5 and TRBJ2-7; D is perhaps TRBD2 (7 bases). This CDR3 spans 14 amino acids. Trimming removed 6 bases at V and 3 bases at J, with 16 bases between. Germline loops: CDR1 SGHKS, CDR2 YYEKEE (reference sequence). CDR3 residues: CASTSTGGCYEQYF. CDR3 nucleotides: TGTGCCAGCACCTCCACGGGGGGCTGCTACGAGCAGTACTTC.

CDR3 coding DNA: TGTGCCAGCAGCGGTGGACAGGGCCCCTATGGCTACACCTTC. Its translation: CASSGGQGPYGYTF. The genes are TRBV9 and TRBJ1-2; 8 bases map to TRBD1. CDR3 length: 14 residues. The junction had 5 bases not matched to a gene; V was cut back by 3 bases and J by 4 bases. Germline CDR1 reads SGDLS; CDR2 reads YYNGEE.

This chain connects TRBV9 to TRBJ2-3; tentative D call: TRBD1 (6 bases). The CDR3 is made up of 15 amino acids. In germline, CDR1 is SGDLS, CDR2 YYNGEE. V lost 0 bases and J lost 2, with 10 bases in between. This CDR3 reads CASSVVQGYTDTQYF. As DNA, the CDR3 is TGTGCCAGCAGCGTAGTCCAGGGGTACACAGATACGCAGTATTTT.

The CDR3 region has the DNA TGCGCCAGCAGCCCTACCACGGGGGGAGGCAAAAACATTCAGTACTTC. Amino acids: CASSPTTGGGKNIQYF. The chain carries TRBV4-1 and TRBJ2-4, with 7 positions matching TRBD2. CDR1 and CDR2 from the germline V gene are MGHRA and YSYEKL. J gave up 3 bases and V 4 bases, and 9 bases lay outside the gene matches. The CDR3 loop spans 16 amino acids.